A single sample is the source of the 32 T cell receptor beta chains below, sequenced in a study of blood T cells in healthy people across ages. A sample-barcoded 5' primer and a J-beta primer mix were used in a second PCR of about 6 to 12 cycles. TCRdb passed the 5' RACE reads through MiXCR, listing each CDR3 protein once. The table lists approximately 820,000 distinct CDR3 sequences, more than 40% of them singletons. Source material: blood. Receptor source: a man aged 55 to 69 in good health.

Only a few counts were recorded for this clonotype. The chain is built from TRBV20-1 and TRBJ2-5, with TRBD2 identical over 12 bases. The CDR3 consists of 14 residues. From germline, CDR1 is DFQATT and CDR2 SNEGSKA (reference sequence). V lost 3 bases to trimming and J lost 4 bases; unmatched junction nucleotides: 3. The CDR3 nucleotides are TGCAGTGCTAGTTCTAGCGGGGGGGTAGAGACCCAGTACTTC. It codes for CSASSSGGVETQYF.

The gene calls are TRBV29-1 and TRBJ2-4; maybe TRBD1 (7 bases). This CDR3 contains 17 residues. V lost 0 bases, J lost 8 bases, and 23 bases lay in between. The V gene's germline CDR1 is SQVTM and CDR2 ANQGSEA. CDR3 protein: CSVEDLQGGASMDIQYF. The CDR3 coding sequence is TGCAGCGTTGAAGATCTGCAGGGGGGAGCTAGCATGGACATTCAGTACTTC.

The CDR3 here is CASSQQGQNQPQHF. CDR3 coding DNA: TGTGCCAGCTCACAACAGGGGCAGAATCAGCCCCAGCATTTT. The chain recombines TRBV18 with TRBJ1-5, with 7 bases aligning to TRBD1. Germline V gene data show CDR1 as KGHSH and CDR2 as LQKENI. The CDR3 extends over 14 amino acids. V shed 4 bases and J 4 bases; nucleotides not matched to a gene: 4.

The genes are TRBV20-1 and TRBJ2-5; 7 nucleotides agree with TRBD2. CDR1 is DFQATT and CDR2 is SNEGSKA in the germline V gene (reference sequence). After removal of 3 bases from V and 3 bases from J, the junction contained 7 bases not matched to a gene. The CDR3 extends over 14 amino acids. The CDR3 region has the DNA TGCAGTGCTAGTCGGGGCAGCGGGGAAGAGACCCAGTACTTC. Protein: CSASRGSGEETQYF.

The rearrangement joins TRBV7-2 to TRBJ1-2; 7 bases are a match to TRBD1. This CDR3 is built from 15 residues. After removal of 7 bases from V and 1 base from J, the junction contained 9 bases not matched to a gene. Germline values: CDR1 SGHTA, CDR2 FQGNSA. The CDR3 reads CASTIKQGFNYGYTF. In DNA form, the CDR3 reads TGTGCCAGCACCATAAAACAGGGGTTTAACTATGGCTACACCTTC.

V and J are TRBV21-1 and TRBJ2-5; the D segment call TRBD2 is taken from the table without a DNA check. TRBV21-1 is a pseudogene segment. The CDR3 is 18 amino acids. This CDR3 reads CASSRRLFSGGHQETQYF. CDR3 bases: TGTGCCAGCAGCCGACGCCTTTTTAGCGGGGGCCACCAAGAGACCCAGTACTTC.

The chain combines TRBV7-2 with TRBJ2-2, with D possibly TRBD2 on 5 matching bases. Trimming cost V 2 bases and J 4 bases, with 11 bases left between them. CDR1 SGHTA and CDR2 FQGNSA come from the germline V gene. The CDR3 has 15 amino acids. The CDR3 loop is CASSLQAGGTGELFF. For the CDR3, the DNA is TGTGCCAGCAGCTTACAGGCGGGTGGCACCGGGGAGCTGTTTTTT. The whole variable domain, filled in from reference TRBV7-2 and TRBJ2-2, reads GAGVSQSPSNKVTEKGKDVELRCDPISGHTALYWYRQSLGQGLEFLIYFQGNSAPDKSGLPSDRFSAERTGGSVSTLTIQRTQQEDSAVYLCASSLQAGGTGELFFGEGSRLTVL.

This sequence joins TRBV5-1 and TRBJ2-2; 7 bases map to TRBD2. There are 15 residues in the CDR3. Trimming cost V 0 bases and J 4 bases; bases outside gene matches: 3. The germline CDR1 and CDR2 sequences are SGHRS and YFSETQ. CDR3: CASSLEIAGTGELFF. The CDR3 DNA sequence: TGCGCCAGCAGCTTGGAAATAGCGGGCACCGGGGAGCTGTTTTTT.

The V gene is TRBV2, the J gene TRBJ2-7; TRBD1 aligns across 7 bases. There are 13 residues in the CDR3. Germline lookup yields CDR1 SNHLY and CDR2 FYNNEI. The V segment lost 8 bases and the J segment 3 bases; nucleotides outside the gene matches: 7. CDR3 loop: CASEGQPGYEQYF. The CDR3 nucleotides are TGTGCCAGCGAGGGACAGCCCGGCTACGAGCAGTACTTC.

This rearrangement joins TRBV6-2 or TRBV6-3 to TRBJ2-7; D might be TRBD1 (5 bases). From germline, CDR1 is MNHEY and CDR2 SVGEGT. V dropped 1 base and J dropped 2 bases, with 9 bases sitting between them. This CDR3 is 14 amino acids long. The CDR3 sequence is CASSYWQDTYEQYF. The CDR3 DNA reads TGTGCCAGCAGTTACTGGCAGGACACCTACGAGCAGTACTTC.

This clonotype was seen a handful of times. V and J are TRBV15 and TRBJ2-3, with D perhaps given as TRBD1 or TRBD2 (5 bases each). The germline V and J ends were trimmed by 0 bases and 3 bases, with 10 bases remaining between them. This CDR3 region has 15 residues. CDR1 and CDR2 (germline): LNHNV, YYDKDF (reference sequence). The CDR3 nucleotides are TGTGCCACCAGCAGAGATGGGGGTCGAACAGATACGCAGTATTTT. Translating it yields CATSRDGGRTDTQYF.

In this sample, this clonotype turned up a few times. The DNA of the CDR3 is TGTGCCAGCAGCCAAGATCGAGTTCACGAGCAGTACTTC. Its protein is CASSQDRVHEQYF. V gene TRBV3-1 combines with J gene TRBJ2-5, with no clear D. Gene TRBJ2-7 matches the end of the DNA better, so the J call may be wrong. Germline V gives CDR1 LGHDT, CDR2 YNNKEL (reference sequence). The CDR3 is made up of 13 amino acids.

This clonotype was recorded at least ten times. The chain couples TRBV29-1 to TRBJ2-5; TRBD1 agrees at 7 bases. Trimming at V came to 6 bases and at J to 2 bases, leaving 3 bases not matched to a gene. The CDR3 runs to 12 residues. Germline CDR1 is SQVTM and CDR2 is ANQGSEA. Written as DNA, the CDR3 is TGCAGCGTGGGACAGCCACAAGAGACCCAGTACTTC. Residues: CSVGQPQETQYF.

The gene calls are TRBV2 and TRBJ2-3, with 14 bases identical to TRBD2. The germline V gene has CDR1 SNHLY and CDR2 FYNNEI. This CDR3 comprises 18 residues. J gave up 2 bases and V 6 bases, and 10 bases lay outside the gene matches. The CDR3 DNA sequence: TGTGCCAGCAGGACCGCCGGGACTAGCGGGGGCTTCACAGATACGCAGTATTTT. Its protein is CASRTAGTSGGFTDTQYF.

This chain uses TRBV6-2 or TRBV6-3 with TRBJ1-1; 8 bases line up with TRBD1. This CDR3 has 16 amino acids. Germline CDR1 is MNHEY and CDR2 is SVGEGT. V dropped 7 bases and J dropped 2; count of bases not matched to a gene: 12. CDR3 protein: CASKRQGYGSNTEAFF. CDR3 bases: TGTGCCAGCAAACGACAGGGGTACGGGTCAAACACTGAAGCTTTCTTT.

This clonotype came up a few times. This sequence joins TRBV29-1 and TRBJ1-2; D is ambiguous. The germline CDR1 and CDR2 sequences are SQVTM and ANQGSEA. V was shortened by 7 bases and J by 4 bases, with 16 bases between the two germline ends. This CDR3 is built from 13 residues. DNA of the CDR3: TGCAGCGCCTCGGAATGGCAGATCTATGGCTACACCTTC. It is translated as CSASEWQIYGYTF. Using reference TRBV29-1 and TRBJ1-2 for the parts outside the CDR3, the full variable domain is SAVISQKPSRDICQRGTSLTIQCQVDSQVTMMFWYRQQPGQSLTLIATANQGSEATYESGFVIDKFPISRPNLTFSTLTVSNMSPEDSSIYLCSASEWQIYGYTFGSGTRLTVV.

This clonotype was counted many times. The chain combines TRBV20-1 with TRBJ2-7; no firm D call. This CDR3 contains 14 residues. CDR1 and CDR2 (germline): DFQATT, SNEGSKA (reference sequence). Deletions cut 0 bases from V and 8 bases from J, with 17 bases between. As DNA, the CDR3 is TGCAGTGCTAGAGATTCCGGCCAATCTTCTCAGCAGTACTTC. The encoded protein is CSARDSGQSSQQYF.

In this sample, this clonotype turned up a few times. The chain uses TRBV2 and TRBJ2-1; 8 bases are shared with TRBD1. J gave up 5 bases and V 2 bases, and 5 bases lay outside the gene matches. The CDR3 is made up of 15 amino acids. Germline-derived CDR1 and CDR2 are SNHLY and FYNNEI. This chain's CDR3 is CASSEFHRGDNEQFF. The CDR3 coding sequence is TGTGCCAGCAGTGAATTCCACAGGGGGGACAATGAGCAGTTCTTC.

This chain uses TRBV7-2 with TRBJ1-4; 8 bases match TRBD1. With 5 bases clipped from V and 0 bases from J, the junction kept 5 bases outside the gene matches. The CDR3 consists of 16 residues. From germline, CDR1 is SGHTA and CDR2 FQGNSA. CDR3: CASSRQGRATNEKLFF. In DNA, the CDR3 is TGTGCCAGCAGCCGACAGGGGCGTGCAACTAATGAAAAACTGTTTTTT. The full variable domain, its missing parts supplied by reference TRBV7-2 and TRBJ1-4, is GAGVSQSPSNKVTEKGKDVELRCDPISGHTALYWYRQSLGQGLEFLIYFQGNSAPDKSGLPSDRFSAERTGGSVSTLTIQRTQQEDSAVYLCASSRQGRATNEKLFFGSGTQLSVL.

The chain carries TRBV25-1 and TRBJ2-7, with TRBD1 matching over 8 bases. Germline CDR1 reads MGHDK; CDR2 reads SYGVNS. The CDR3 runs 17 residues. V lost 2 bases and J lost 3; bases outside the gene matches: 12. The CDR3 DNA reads TGTGCCAGCAGTGAAGGGGGGCAGGGGGCGAATATCTACGAGCAGTACTTC. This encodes CASSEGGQGANIYEQYF.

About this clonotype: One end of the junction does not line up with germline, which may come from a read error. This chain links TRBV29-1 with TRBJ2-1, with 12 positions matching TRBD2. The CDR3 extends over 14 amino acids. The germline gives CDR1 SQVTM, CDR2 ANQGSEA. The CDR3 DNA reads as TGCTGCGTCAGACGGACTAGCGGGACGGTGGAGCAGTTCTTC. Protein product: CCVRRTSGTVEQFF.

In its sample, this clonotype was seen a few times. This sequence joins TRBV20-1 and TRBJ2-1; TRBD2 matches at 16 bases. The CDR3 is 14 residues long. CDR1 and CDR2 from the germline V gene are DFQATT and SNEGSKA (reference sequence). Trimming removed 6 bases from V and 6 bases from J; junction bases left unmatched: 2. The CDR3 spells CSAGTSGGANEQFF. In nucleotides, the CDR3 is TGCAGTGCGGGGACTAGCGGGGGGGCCAATGAGCAGTTCTTC.

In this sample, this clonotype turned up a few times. The CDR3 DNA is TGTGCCAGCAGCTTGGTGAGCTATGAAAAACTGTTTTTT. Encoded protein: CASSLVSYEKLFF. The chain employs TRBV5-5 and TRBJ1-4; D unclear. V lost 0 bases to trimming and J lost 6 bases, with 6 bases between them. Looked up from germline, CDR1 is SGHKS and CDR2 is YYEKEE (reference sequence). The CDR3 covers 13 residues.

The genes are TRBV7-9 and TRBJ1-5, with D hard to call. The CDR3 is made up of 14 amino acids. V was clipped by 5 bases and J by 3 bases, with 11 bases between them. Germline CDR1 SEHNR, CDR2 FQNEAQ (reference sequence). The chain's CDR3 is CASSLESTNQPQHF. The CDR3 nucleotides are TGTGCCAGCAGCCTCGAATCAACCAATCAGCCCCAGCATTTT.

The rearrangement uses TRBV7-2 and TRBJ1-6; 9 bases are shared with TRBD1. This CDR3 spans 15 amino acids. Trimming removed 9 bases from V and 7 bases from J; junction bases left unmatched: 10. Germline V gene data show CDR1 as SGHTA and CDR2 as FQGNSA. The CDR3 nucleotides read TGTGCCAGTCACAGAACCGGGACAGGGAATTCACCCCTCCACTTT. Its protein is CASHRTGTGNSPLHF.

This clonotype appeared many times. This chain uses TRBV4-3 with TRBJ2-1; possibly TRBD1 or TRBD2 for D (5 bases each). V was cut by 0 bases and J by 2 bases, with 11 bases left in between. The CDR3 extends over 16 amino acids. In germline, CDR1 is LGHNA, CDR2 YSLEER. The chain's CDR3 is CASSQELGGTYNEQFF. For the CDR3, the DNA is TGCGCCAGCAGCCAAGAGCTTGGGGGAACCTACAATGAGCAGTTCTTC.

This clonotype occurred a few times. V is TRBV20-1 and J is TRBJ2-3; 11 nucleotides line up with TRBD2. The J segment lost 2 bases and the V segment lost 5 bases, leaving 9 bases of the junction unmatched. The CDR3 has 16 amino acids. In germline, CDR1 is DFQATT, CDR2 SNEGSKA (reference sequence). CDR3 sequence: CSAGRSSGGYTDTQYF. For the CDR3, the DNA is TGCAGTGCTGGAAGATCTAGCGGGGGGTACACAGATACGCAGTATTTT.

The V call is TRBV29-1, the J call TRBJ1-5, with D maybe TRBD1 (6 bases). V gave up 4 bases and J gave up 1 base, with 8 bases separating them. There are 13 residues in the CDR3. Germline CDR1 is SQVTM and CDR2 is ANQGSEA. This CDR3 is CSVGGQSNQPQHF. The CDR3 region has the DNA TGCAGCGTTGGAGGACAGAGCAATCAGCCCCAGCATTTT.

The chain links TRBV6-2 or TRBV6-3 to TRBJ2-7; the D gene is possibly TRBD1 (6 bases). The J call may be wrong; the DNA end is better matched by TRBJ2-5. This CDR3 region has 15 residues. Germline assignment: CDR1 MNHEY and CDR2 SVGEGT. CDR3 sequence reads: CASSKRPGARETQYF. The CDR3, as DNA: TGTGCCAGCAGTAAGCGGCCAGGGGCTAGGGAGACCCAGTACTTC.

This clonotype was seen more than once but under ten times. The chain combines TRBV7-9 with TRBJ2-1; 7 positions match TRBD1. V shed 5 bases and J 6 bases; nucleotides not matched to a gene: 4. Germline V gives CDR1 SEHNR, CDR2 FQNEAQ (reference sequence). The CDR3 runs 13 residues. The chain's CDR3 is CASSPAGGNEQFF. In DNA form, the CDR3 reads TGTGCCAGCAGCCCCGCAGGGGGCAATGAGCAGTTCTTC. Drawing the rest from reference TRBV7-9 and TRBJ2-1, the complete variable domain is DTGVSQNPRHKITKRGQNVTFRCDPISEHNRLYWYRQTLGQGPEFLTYFQNEAQLEKSRLLSDRFSAERPKGSFSTLEIQRTEQGDSAMYLCASSPAGGNEQFFGPGTRLTVL.

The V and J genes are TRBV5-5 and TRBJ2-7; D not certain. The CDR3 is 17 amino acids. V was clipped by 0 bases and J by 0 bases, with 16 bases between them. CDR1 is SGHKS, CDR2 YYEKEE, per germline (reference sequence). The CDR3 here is CASSLAYDRRSSYEQYF. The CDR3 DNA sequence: TGTGCCAGCAGCTTGGCGTATGATCGGCGTAGCTCCTACGAGCAGTACTTC. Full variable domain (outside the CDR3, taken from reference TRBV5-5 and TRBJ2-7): DAGVTQSPTHLIKTRGQQVTLRCSPISGHKSVSWYQQVLGQGPQFIFQYYEKEERGRGNFPDRFSARQFPNYSSELNVNALLLGDSALYLCASSLAYDRRSSYEQYFGPGTRLTVT.

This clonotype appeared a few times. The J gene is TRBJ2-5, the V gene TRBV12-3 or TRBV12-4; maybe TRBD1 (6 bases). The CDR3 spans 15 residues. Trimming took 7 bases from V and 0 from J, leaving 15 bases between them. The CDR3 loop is CASTQTQGDQETQYF. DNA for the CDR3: TGTGCCAGCACCCAAACACAGGGTGACCAAGAGACCCAGTACTTC.